The next 21 T cell receptor beta chains were all read from a single sample in a study of blood T cell repertoires in COVID-19. Produced via immunoSEQ multiplex PCR; TCRdb's table is partial and in-frame only. Altogether about 210,000 clones are present, under 95% being singletons, with the ten largest covering under 1.5%. The source material was peripheral blood. The source of these receptors is a man aged 25 to 40 with acute or convalescent COVID-19.

In DNA, the CDR3 is TGTGCCAGCTCACCACCGGAAATAGCAGAGACCCAGTACTTC. Encoded protein: CASSPPEIAETQYF. The chain recombines TRBV18 with TRBJ2-5; D remains unclear. Trimming removed 0 bases at V and 4 bases at J, with 9 bases between. CDR1 and CDR2 (germline): KGHSH, LQKENI. The CDR3 runs to 14 residues.

The V and J genes are TRBV15 and TRBJ2-1, with 10 bases identical to TRBD2. V lost 1 base and J lost 2; bases outside the gene matches: 2. CDR3 length: 16 amino acids. The germline CDR1 and CDR2 sequences are LNHNV and YYDKDF (reference sequence). This chain's CDR3 is CATSRVTSGAYNEQFF. The CDR3 DNA sequence: TGTGCCACCAGCAGAGTCACTAGCGGGGCCTACAATGAGCAGTTCTTC.

The chain couples TRBV28 to TRBJ2-7; 7 bases are a match to TRBD1. With V trimmed by 8 bases and J by 1 base, 8 bases remained unmatched. CDR3 length equals 14 residues. The germline V gene has CDR1 MDHEN and CDR2 SYDVKM. CDR3 nucleotide sequence: TGTGCCAGCGGGGGACAGTACGTATCCTACGAGCAGTACTTC. It yields the protein CASGGQYVSYEQYF.

This sequence joins TRBV6-5 and TRBJ1-2; TRBD1 matches at 7 bases. There are 15 residues in the CDR3. Per germline, CDR1 MNHEY and CDR2 SVGAGI. V gave up 0 bases and J gave up 3 bases; unmatched junction bases: 4. The CDR3 reads CASSYSPQGDYGYTF. The DNA for the CDR3 is TGTGCCAGCAGTTACTCCCCCCAGGGGGACTATGGCTACACCTTC.

J is TRBJ2-3 and V is TRBV21-1; TRBD1, as called in the table, went unchecked against the DNA. TRBV21-1 represents a pseudogene. There are 17 residues in the CDR3. The CDR3 DNA reads as TGTGCCAGCAGCAAAGAAAGGACAGGGGGTATTAAAGATACGCAGTATTTT. Protein: CASSKERTGGIKDTQYF.

The V gene is TRBV12-5, the J gene TRBJ1-5; D not certain. The ends were cut back, 7 bases at V and 5 bases at J, with 9 bases in the middle. Germline lookup yields CDR1 LGHNT and CDR2 FRNRAP. There are 12 residues in the CDR3. The CDR3 region has the DNA TGTGCTAGTGCCAGAGACTATCAGCCCCAGCATTTT. This translates into CASARDYQPQHF.

The V call is TRBV6-5, the J call TRBJ2-7, with D possibly TRBD1 on 6 matching bases. V was trimmed by 5 bases and J by 2 bases, leaving 16 bases between them. Germline CDR1 reads MNHEY; CDR2 reads SVGAGI. The CDR3 loop spans 15 amino acids. The CDR3 DNA sequence: TGTGCCAGCAGTCCGCCCGACAGGTACCCCTACGAGCAGTACTTC. It yields the protein CASSPPDRYPYEQYF.

This rearrangement joins TRBV6-5 to TRBJ1-1; D call uncertain. Germline V CDR1 and CDR2: MNHEY, SVGAGI. The CDR3 runs 14 residues. The V end lost 6 bases, the J end lost 0 bases, and 11 bases lay between the germline ends. The CDR3 DNA sequence: TGTGCCAGCAGGCTTAGAGACATGAACACTGAAGCTTTCTTT. Amino acid sequence: CASRLRDMNTEAFF.

A single count supports this clone. Other DNA sequences in this sample translate to the same CDR3. The gene calls are TRBV30 and TRBJ2-3, with a possible D match to TRBD1 (5 bases). The CDR3 is 11 residues long. Trimming stripped 3 bases from V and 6 bases from J, with 7 bases between. Germline CDR1 reads GTSNPN; CDR2 reads SVGIG (reference sequence). This CDR3 reads CAWRGVDTQYF. The CDR3 nucleotides are TGTGCCTGGAGAGGGGTGGATACGCAGTATTTT.

J is TRBJ1-1 and V is TRBV3-1 (or the pseudogene TRBV3-2), with D perhaps TRBD1 (5 bases). The CDR3 runs 14 residues. V lost 3 bases to trimming and J lost 7 bases, with 15 bases between them. The germline V gene has CDR1 LGHDT and CDR2 YNNKEL (reference sequence). CDR3 DNA: TGTGCCAGCAGCCAGCAGGGCCAAACCTATGAAGCTTTCTTT. Residues: CASSQQGQTYEAFF.

CDR3 nucleotide sequence: TGTGCCAGCTCCTTCGACAGTAACTACAATGAGCAGTTCTTC. Residues: CASSFDSNYNEQFF. The chain employs TRBV28 and TRBJ2-1, with a weak D call TRBD1 (5 bases). Germline V gives CDR1 MDHEN, CDR2 SYDVKM. The CDR3 sequence is 14 residues long. Trimming shortened V by 8 bases and J by 3 bases, and 14 bases separated the two germline ends.

This chain uses TRBV4-2 with TRBJ1-2, with D possibly matching TRBD1 (5 bases). The CDR3 extends over 15 amino acids. Germline assignment: CDR1 LGHNA and CDR2 YNFKEQ. Trimming pared 0 bases from V and 3 bases from J, leaving 11 bases between. CDR3 loop: CASSQENRGYYGYTF. Here the CDR3 DNA reads TGTGCCAGCAGCCAAGAAAATCGGGGGTACTATGGCTACACCTTC.

This clone was counted a single time. J is TRBJ1-1 and V is TRBV6-8, with 11 positions matching TRBD1. This CDR3 comprises 14 residues. Germline CDR1 and CDR2: MNHGY and SAAAGT. V lost 5 bases, J lost 4 bases, and 3 bases stayed unmatched. CDR3 loop: CASSRTGGPTEAFF. As DNA, the CDR3 is TGTGCCAGCAGTCGGACAGGGGGCCCCACTGAAGCTTTCTTT.

The chain joins TRBV6-2 or TRBV6-3 to TRBJ1-5; possibly TRBD1 for D (5 bases). Trimming took off 6 bases at V and 5 bases at J, with 14 bases between the two ends. This CDR3 comprises 14 residues. The germline V gene has CDR1 MNHEY and CDR2 SVGEGT. CDR3 DNA: TGTGCCAGCAGCCTCGGGGGTGTGGATCAGCCCCAGCATTTT. The encoded protein is CASSLGGVDQPQHF.

A single count supports this clone. This chain uses TRBV7-9 with TRBJ1-3; D gene ambiguous. The CDR3 extends over 14 amino acids. Between the trimmed V and J ends, which lost 1 base and 0 bases, there was a span of 4 bases. CDR1 SEHNR and CDR2 FQNEAQ come from the germline V gene (reference sequence). The CDR3: CASSLVNSGNTIYF. In DNA, the CDR3 is TGTGCCAGCAGCTTAGTTAACTCTGGAAACACCATATATTTT.

The CDR3 protein is CASRETTGTLTGNSPLHF. CDR3 nucleotide sequence: TGCGCCAGCAGGGAAACAACCGGGACATTAACGGGAAATTCACCCCTCCACTTT. The rearrangement uses TRBV5-1 and TRBJ1-6; perhaps TRBD1 as D (6 bases). The germline CDR1 and CDR2 sequences are SGHRS and YFSETQ. Trimming left V 5 bases short and J 7 bases short, with 25 bases between. The CDR3 length is 18 residues.

The chain combines TRBV7-3 with TRBJ2-3, with a possible D match to TRBD2 (6 bases). Trimming stripped 4 bases from V and 7 bases from J, with 15 bases between. The CDR3 consists of 14 residues. Per the germline V gene, CDR1 is SGHTA and CDR2 is FQGTGA. As DNA, the CDR3 is TGTGCCAGCAGCTCCCGCCCAGGGAGGAATACGCAGTATTTT. It codes for CASSSRPGRNTQYF.

The V and J genes are TRBV7-2 and TRBJ1-6; possibly TRBD1 for D (5 bases). The CDR3 contains 14 residues. V was shortened by 2 bases and J by 9 bases, with 11 bases between the two germline ends. CDR1 SGHTA and CDR2 FQGNSA come from the germline V gene. As DNA, the CDR3 is TGTGCCAGCAGCTTAAGCCGGGGGAGTTCACCCCTCCACTTT. Translating gives CASSLSRGSSPLHF.

J is TRBJ2-7 and V is TRBV5-1; 11 bases line up with TRBD2. This CDR3 is 17 amino acids long. The ends lost 0 bases at V and 6 bases at J; junction bases unmatched: 11. Germline V lookup: CDR1 SGHRS, CDR2 YFSETQ. CDR3 in DNA: TGCGCCAGCAGCTTGGAGAGGTTGGAACTAGCGGGAGCCGAGCAGTACTTC. Protein sequence: CASSLERLELAGAEQYF.

This chain connects TRBV11-2 to TRBJ2-5; 13 bases are shared with TRBD2. Germline V gene lookup returns CDR1 SGHAT and CDR2 FQNNGV. The CDR3 contains 16 residues. Trimming at V came to 0 bases and at J to 3 bases, leaving 1 base not matched to a gene. The DNA for the CDR3 is TGTGCCAGCAGCTTAGAGGGACTAGCGGGAAAAGAGACCCAGTACTTC. Translated, it gives CASSLEGLAGKETQYF.

The chain is built from TRBV6-2 or TRBV6-3 and TRBJ1-5; TRBD1 aligns across 8 bases. Germline trimming cut 5 bases from V and 4 bases from J; bases unmatched to any gene: 7. Looked up from germline, CDR1 is MNHEY and CDR2 is SVGEGT. There are 15 residues in the CDR3. CDR3 DNA sequence: TGTGCCAGCAGTCCAGCGACAGGGGTGAATCAGCCCCAGCATTTT. It specifies CASSPATGVNQPQHF.